This T cell receptor beta chain was sequenced during a study of read filtering for tumor transcriptome and immune sequencing (dated by TCRdb to 2019 to 2021). General notes on the study: Of the patients in the cohort, approximately 17 were male and around 15 were female, and their mean age was approximately 70 years, with a range of roughly 40 to 80. By revised international staging, about 8 patients were R-ISS I, about 17 were R-ISS II and about seven were R-ISS III. After DNase treatment, whole-transcriptome libraries were prepared with the TruSeq RNA Access Library Prep Kit. Per sample, about 4.05 to 10.27 million TCR-region mapped reads were obtained with IR-seq, compared with only about 80 to 1,400 with RNA-seq. Using the same bone marrow samples, the study ran both targeted immune repertoire sequencing and bulk whole-transcriptome sequencing and then compared the TCR repertoires from each method. One main goal was a read-filtering strategy for immune repertoire data, in particular deciding whether clonotypes backed by only one read should be removed.

The CDR1 and CDR2 encoded by the germline V gene are KGHSH and LQKENI. The trim is 3 bases for V and 5 bases for J, with a gap of 13 bases between the germline ends. The CDR3 runs 14 residues from the cysteine to the phenylalanine. CDR3 DNA only is kept here, 42 bases in frame from base 1. Concerning this clonotype itself: This clone's antigen is unknown. Base-call qualities are not available, and no considerably larger clone is one nucleotide away.

Overall study results and their limits: The sorted CD138-negative fraction was not purified T cells but a mixed bone marrow immune population. IR-seq captured clonotypes at much higher depth and more reliably than RNA-seq, and smaller IR-seq throughput sufficed to identify most shared clonotypes. In IR-seq, single-read clonotypes were about 81.9% of clonotypes but 3% to 4.5% of total reads; in RNA-seq they were approximately 73% of clonotypes and 35% to 45% of reads. The correlation between IR-seq and RNA-seq shared clonotype proportions rose when single-read clonotypes were removed.

Starting from about 400 ng RNA, TCR libraries were constructed with the Immunoverse kit using molecular barcoded adaptors that cover the alpha/delta and beta/gamma chains. The same RNA used for transcriptome sequencing was used for TCR library preparation. Sequencing of the TCR libraries was done on an Illumina HiSeq 4000 with 2 x 150 cycles. On the study's bioinformatics: TCR reads were aligned to human V, D, J and C references and assembled into CDR3 clonotypes with MiXCR, including quality filtering and error correction. Clonotype counts and gene usage diversity were analyzed with the tcR package in R. Raw mapping reads were checked after the RNA-seq reads had been mapped by STAR aligner version 2.5.3a onto the human GRCh37 genome. To test how sequencing depth affected the clonotypes detected, IR-seq fastq files were randomly downsampled with Seqtk 1.3. In TCRdb, the public reads were trimmed at Q25 with fastp and aligned with MiXCR, with productive beta chains retained. Each CDR3 protein gets just one entry, which takes the most common genes and DNA from the rows behind it. The V and J calls and clone size come from TCRdb's table, not from the authors' own analysis. A total of 20,000 to 30,000 distinct CDR3 sequences appear in this sample, 20% to 25% of them only once. Of the sample, around a sixth is held by the ten largest clones.

Each patient had bone marrow sampled at the time of active disease. Isolation of bone marrow mononuclear cells was performed by Ficoll-Hypaque density gradient centrifugation. CD138-negative cells were obtained by negative selection after labeling with CD138 magnetic microbeads on a MACS separator, removing myeloma plasma cells. Purity of the isolated cells was checked by flow cytometry on an Attune NxT using CD138 antibodies. Total RNA was extracted with TRIzol reagent and quantified with a NanoDrop spectrophotometer. Paired RNA-seq and IR-seq were performed on the CD138-negative bone marrow sample of each patient.

Sequencing used a population of CD138-negative cells sorted from bone marrow. The cell subset or site label here, explained by the study, means: bone marrow mononuclear cells depleted of CD138+ plasma/myeloma cells by negative magnetic selection. The clonotype comes from a donor at least 40 years old with multiple myeloma. The chain joins TRBV18 to TRBJ1-1; no confident D gene assignment can be made. CDR3 region: CASSPVRIVTEAFF. The base sequence is TGTGCCAGCTCACCGGTCAGAATCGTGACTGAAGCTTTCTTT. Extended through the reference TRBV18 and TRBJ1-1 proteins, this CDR3 yields the full variable domain: NAGVMQNPRHLVRRRGQEARLRCSPMKGHSHVYWYRQLPEEGLKFMVYLQKENIIDESGMPKERFSAEFPKEGPSILRIQQVVRGDSAAYFCASSPVRIVTEAFFGQGTRLTVV.